The T cell receptor beta chain described here comes from a study of blood T cell repertoires in COVID-19 (dated by TCRdb to between 2020 and 2021). In terms of the full investigation: Samples covering the acute and convalescent phases of COVID-19 were provided by collaborators in the United States, Italy and Spain. The material from the prospective study consisted of cDNA or gDNA derived from T cells, B-cell-depleted T cells, or PBMCs. Deeply sampled blood TCRbeta repertoires from subjects exposed to, actively infected with, or recovered from COVID-19 were included in the dataset. The repertoires were released in a freely available public database intended as a resource for research on the immune response to SARS-CoV-2. The samples were drawn from the first 160 participants of the ongoing ImmuneRACE study and from some 1,300 subjects provided by 6 global collaborators. Nearly every sample came with metadata listing a de-identified subject ID, COVID-19 status, age in years and sex. Where available, HLA class I and class II types were taken from metadata supplied by the sample provider and were not determined by assay-based typing.

The collaborating institutions used their own protocols to collect whole blood in K2EDTA tubes. For TCRbeta analysis, collaborator samples were shipped as frozen whole blood, as isolated PBMCs, or as DNA extracted from either sample type. The immunoSEQ Assay, a bias-controlled multiplex PCR, was used to amplify TCRbeta CDR3 regions from genomic DNA. In the authors' own workflow: Nucleated cell counts per sample were estimated from amplification of reference gene primers within the assay. To quantify the absolute abundance of each unique TCRbeta CDR3 rearrangement, sequence reads were collapsed and filtered. For each sample, productive Simpson clonality was calculated as the square root of Simpson's diversity index across productive rearrangements. The immuneACCESS repertoire file appears here via TCRdb, limited to in-frame rearrangements. These files lack a portion of the clones; in checked studies, under half of the deficit traces to unresolved V genes, and the cause of the others is not known. The D gene and trimming were derived from the DNA, and the V and J assignments and clone size from that table. The sample table shows about 230,000 clones, and 83% are seen once. The ten most abundant clones make up about 7.4% of the sample.

With regard to this clone: Its recognized antigen is unknown. No qualities accompany the bases; no much larger clone lies one base away.

Paper-wide results and their limitations: The quantity of clinical and demographic metadata differed by source and by participant and was supplied without curation.

The source of this sequence is a woman aged 45 to 65 with acute or convalescent COVID-19. Sequencing was done on a sample of peripheral blood.

CDR3 reads: CASSRGYEQYF. The sequenced DNA: TGCGCCAGCAGTCGAGGCTACGAGCAGTACTTC. The V and J genes are TRBV5-1 and TRBJ2-7; no D segment can be confidently identified. According to the germline V gene, CDR1 reads SGHRS and CDR2 reads YFSETQ. V is clipped by 5 bases and J by 3 bases, and the sequence between their germline boundaries is 6 bases long. Including cysteine and phenylalanine, the CDR3 has 11 amino acids. The kept DNA is CDR3 alone, 33 bases in frame from the first base.